This entry concerns a single T cell receptor (beta chain). Its antigen remains unidentified. Per-nucleotide qualities are absent, and no much larger clonotype sits a single base away. Collaborating institutions collected whole blood in K2EDTA tubes following their own protocols. For TCRbeta analysis, collaborators shipped samples in one of three forms: frozen whole blood, isolated PBMCs, or DNA extracted from either of those sample types. This entry comes from a study of blood T cell repertoires in COVID-19 (dated by TCRdb to 2019 to 2021). At the level of the whole study: Samples covering the acute and convalescent phases of COVID-19 were provided by collaborators in the United States, Italy and Spain. The material from the prospective study consisted of cDNA or gDNA derived from T cells, B-cell-depleted T cells, or PBMCs. Subjects who had been exposed to COVID-19, were actively infected with it, or had recovered from it provided the deeply sampled blood TCRbeta repertoires that made up the dataset. A freely available public database, intended as a resource for researchers studying the immune response to SARS-CoV-2, is where the repertoires were released. The samples were drawn from the first 160 participants of the ongoing ImmuneRACE study and from 950 to 1,500 subjects provided by 6 global collaborators. The sample metadata nearly always contained a de-identified subject ID, COVID-19 status, age in years and sex. Where HLA class I and class II types were available, the types were taken from metadata supplied by the sample provider, not from assay-based typing. What the research found in general, with its limitations: How much clinical and demographic metadata was included differed by source and by participant, and the metadata was provided uncurated.

V is trimmed back by 4 bases and J by 5 bases, and the junction contains 2 bases that no gene match accounts for. The CDR3 runs 14 residues from the cysteine to the phenylalanine. The CDR3 DNA has 42 bases and is translated from base 1. CDR1 LGHDT and CDR2 YNNKEL are derived from the germline V gene (reference sequence). TCRbeta CDR3 regions were amplified from genomic DNA using the immunoSEQ Assay, a bias-controlled multiplex PCR. Per the original workflow: Within the assay, amplification of reference gene primers was used to estimate how many nucleated cells each sample contained. To quantify the absolute abundance of each unique TCRbeta CDR3 rearrangement, sequence reads were collapsed and filtered. Productive Simpson clonality was computed per sample as the square root of Simpson's diversity index over productive rearrangements. TCRdb took over this immuneACCESS table, retaining in-frame rearrangements with V and J assigned. Such tables are incomplete; in checked studies, under half of the missing clones stem from an unresolved V gene, and the remainder is unexplained. That table is the source of V, J and clone size, and D and trimming were worked out from the DNA. In this sample the table shows about 47,000 clones, roughly nine tenths of which occur a single time. The ten largest clones add up to approximately 8.8% of the sample.

The sample comprised peripheral blood. This chain joins TRBV3-1 (or the pseudogene TRBV3-2) to TRBJ1-4, with 9 bases matching TRBD1. This TCR derives from a man at least 80 years old with active or convalescent COVID-19. The CDR3 sequence is CASSLQGANEKLFF. The DNA reads TGTGCCAGCAGCCTACAGGGGGCAAATGAAAAACTGTTTTTT.